Each of the 20 T cell receptor beta chains below was sequenced from the same sample in a study of human T cells and chemical hapten exposure. One entry per CDR3 protein, called by TCRdb with MiXCR from the RACE reads. The table has about 37,000 distinct CDR3 sequences, 6% to 7% seen once. Time point specified: patch test 1, 2 weeks after DPC sensitization. As to treatment: therapeutic diphenylcyclopropenone sensitization with weekly scalp DPC. Unfractionated whole blood was the source of the extracted total RNA. The sequences come from whole blood, collected in connection with sensitization to the hapten diphenylcyclopropenone (DPC). These receptors were taken from a woman aged 25-40 years with alopecia areata. Some clones in this sample may be carry-over from other donors' samples.

The chain links TRBV27 to TRBJ1-2; D perhaps matches TRBD1 (6 bases). Looked up from germline, CDR1 is MNHEY and CDR2 is SMNVEV (reference sequence). This CDR3 contains 15 residues. Trimming removed 1 base from V and 4 bases from J, with 13 bases in between. CDR3 bases: TGTGCCAGCAGTTTATACCCCACAGGGATCTATGGCTACACCTTC. Translating gives CASSLYPTGIYGYTF.

This clonotype was counted a few times. The chain combines TRBV7-9 with TRBJ1-1; TRBD1 aligns across 11 bases. Germline CDR1 is SEHNR and CDR2 is FQNEAQ (reference sequence). The CDR3 runs to 16 residues. J lost 5 bases, V lost 5 bases, and 10 bases had no gene match. Here the CDR3 reads CASSPGQGARGTEAFF. The CDR3 DNA sequence: TGTGCCAGCAGCCCAGGACAGGGGGCGAGGGGTACTGAAGCTTTCTTT.

This clonotype has only a few counts. The genes are TRBV5-1 and TRBJ2-3; tentatively, D is TRBD2 (6 bases). Trimming removed 0 bases at V and 0 bases at J, with 11 bases between. The CDR3 has 16 residues. Looked up from germline, CDR1 is SGHRS and CDR2 is YFSETQ. The CDR3 loop is CASSLVVSGSTDTQYF. The DNA for the CDR3 is TGCGCCAGCAGCTTGGTTGTTAGCGGAAGCACAGATACGCAGTATTTT.

On this clonotype itself: A much larger clone differs from this one at a single base, so this may be a read error. The genes are TRBV11-2 and TRBJ1-6, with D unclear. The germline V gene has CDR1 SGHAT and CDR2 FQNNGV. The V end was cut by 1 base, the J end by 4 bases, with 11 bases between. The CDR3 extends over 16 amino acids. The CDR3 here is CASSLGKADYNSPLHF. The CDR3 DNA reads as TGTGCCAGCAGCTTAGGTAAGGCAGATTATAATTCACCCCTCCACTTT.

This clonotype was picked up a small number of times. The CDR3 region is CASSQARLNQPQHF. The DNA for the CDR3 is TGTGCCAGCAGCCAAGCCAGGCTCAATCAGCCCCAGCATTTT. The chain recombines TRBV14 with TRBJ1-5; unclear D gene. The CDR3 length is 14 residues. Germline V lookup: CDR1 SGHDN, CDR2 FVKESK. Between the trimmed V and J ends, which lost 1 base and 3 bases, there was a span of 7 bases. The full variable domain, completed using reference TRBV14 and TRBJ1-5, is EAGVTQFPSHSVIEKGQTVTLRCDPISGHDNLYWYRRVMGKEIKFLLHFVKESKQDESGMPNNRFLAERTGGTYSTLKVQPAELEDSGVYFCASSQARLNQPQHFGDGTRLSIL.

This clonotype has at least ten counts. The chain has TRBV6-2 or TRBV6-3 and TRBJ2-7, with D possibly TRBD2 on 6 matching bases. V was clipped by 5 bases and J by 4 bases, with 12 bases between them. This CDR3 has 13 residues. The germline V gene encodes CDR1 MNHEY and CDR2 SVGEGT. In nucleotides, the CDR3 is TGTGCCAGCAGTCCACGGGGGTTGTACGAGCAGTACTTC. Protein sequence: CASSPRGLYEQYF.

V gene TRBV18 combines with J gene TRBJ2-3, with a weak D call TRBD1 (5 bases). The CDR3 sequence is 18 residues long. V was shortened by 6 bases and J by 0 bases, with 22 bases between the two germline ends. Germline V lookup: CDR1 KGHSH, CDR2 LQKENI. In DNA, the CDR3 is TGTGCCAGCTCTACCGGACAAGGAGACTTTTCTAGCACAGATACGCAGTATTTT. This gives the protein CASSTGQGDFSSTDTQYF. Full variable domain (outside the CDR3, taken from reference TRBV18 and TRBJ2-3): NAGVMQNPRHLVRRRGQEARLRCSPMKGHSHVYWYRQLPEEGLKFMVYLQKENIIDESGMPKERFSAEFPKEGPSILRIQQVVRGDSAAYFCASSTGQGDFSSTDTQYFGPGTRLTVL.

This clonotype turned up a few times. The chain joins TRBV20-1 to TRBJ2-3; D might be TRBD2 (6 bases). This CDR3 spans 14 amino acids. The germline V and J ends were trimmed by 5 bases and 0 bases, with 12 bases remaining between them. In germline, CDR1 is DFQATT, CDR2 SNEGSKA (reference sequence). CDR3: CSAQGLPSTDTQYF. CDR3 nucleotides: TGCAGTGCTCAGGGACTTCCTAGCACAGATACGCAGTATTTT.

This clonotype was counted between two and nine times. This chain joins TRBV10-3 and TRBJ2-7; D unresolved. Germline V gives CDR1 ENHRY, CDR2 SYGVKD. The CDR3 is made up of 13 amino acids. The V end was cut by 4 bases, the J end by 2 bases, with 9 bases between. In DNA form, the CDR3 reads TGTGCCATCAGTGTGGGCGGCACCTACGAGCAGTACTTC. This gives the protein CAISVGGTYEQYF.

Many counts were recorded for this clonotype. This sequence joins TRBV4-3 and TRBJ2-1; TRBD2 matches 8 bases. In germline, CDR1 is LGHNA, CDR2 YSLEER. V lost 2 bases and J lost 7; bases outside the gene matches: 13. The CDR3 has 17 amino acids. The CDR3 here is CASSQSPYPAGVNEQFF. The CDR3, as DNA: TGCGCCAGCAGCCAATCCCCCTATCCAGCGGGGGTTAATGAGCAGTTCTTC.

The rearrangement uses TRBV6-5 and TRBJ1-1, with D unresolved. V lost 0 bases to trimming and J lost 7 bases, with 9 bases between them. Germline CDR1 is MNHEY and CDR2 is SVGAGI. The CDR3 has 13 residues. The CDR3 sequence: CASSYSDALEAFF. CDR3 coding DNA: TGTGCCAGCAGTTACTCGGACGCCCTTGAAGCTTTCTTT.

This clonotype was picked up many times. The rearrangement links TRBV6-2 or TRBV6-3 to TRBJ2-1; no reliable D call. This CDR3 is 17 amino acids long. CDR1 MNHEY and CDR2 SVGEGT come from the germline V gene. The V end lost 0 bases, the J end lost 0 bases, and 12 bases lay between the germline ends. Written as DNA, the CDR3 is TGTGCCAGCAGTTACTCGCAGGCGGTAAGCTCCTACAATGAGCAGTTCTTC. It codes for CASSYSQAVSSYNEQFF.

In its sample, this clonotype was seen many times. The rearrangement links TRBV21-1 to TRBJ2-7. TRBV21-1 is shown as a pseudogene. The CDR3 extends over 15 amino acids. In DNA, the CDR3 is TGTGCCAGCAGCAAATCGATCGACTTTGCCTACGAGCAGTACTTC. It translates to CASSKSIDFAYEQYF.

The rearrangement uses TRBV5-1 and TRBJ1-3; possibly TRBD1 for D (5 bases). Germline CDR1 SGHRS, CDR2 YFSETQ. This CDR3 is 15 amino acids long. Trimming stripped 2 bases from V and 0 bases from J, with 9 bases between. The CDR3 DNA is TGCGCCAGCAGCTTCATGGGGGACTCTGGAAACACCATATATTTT. Protein product: CASSFMGDSGNTIYF. The variable domain in full, with the rest retrieved from reference TRBV5-1 and TRBJ1-3, is KAGVTQTPRYLIKTRGQQVTLSCSPISGHRSVSWYQQTPGQGLQFLFEYFSETQRNKGNFPGRFSGRQFSNSRSEMNVSTLELGDSALYLCASSFMGDSGNTIYFGEGSWLTVV.

The J gene is TRBJ1-3, the V gene TRBV9; tentative D call: TRBD1 (6 bases). This CDR3 contains 17 residues. Trimming removed 3 bases from V and 0 bases from J, with 16 bases in between. From germline, CDR1 is SGDLS and CDR2 YYNGEE. The CDR3 DNA is TGTGCCAGCAGCGGACCGGGACACCTCAACTCTGGAAACACCATATATTTT. It specifies CASSGPGHLNSGNTIYF. The full variable domain, its missing parts supplied by reference TRBV9 and TRBJ1-3, is DSGVTQTPKHLITATGQRVTLRCSPRSGDLSVYWYQQSLDQGLQFLIQYYNGEERAKGNILERFSAQQFPDLHSELNLSSLELGDSALYFCASSGPGHLNSGNTIYFGEGSWLTVV.

This clonotype was found many times. This rearrangement joins TRBV18 to TRBJ2-3; D remains ambiguous. There are 12 residues in the CDR3. V was shortened by 2 bases and J by 9 bases, with 9 bases between the two germline ends. Germline loops: CDR1 KGHSH, CDR2 LQKENI. The CDR3 reads CASSPGVVTQYF. Written as DNA, the CDR3 is TGTGCCAGCTCACCAGGGGTCGTGACGCAGTATTTT.

The genes are TRBV12-3 or TRBV12-4 and TRBJ2-4, with 10 bases that match TRBD2. This CDR3 region has 20 residues. V shed 3 bases and J 6 bases; nucleotides not matched to a gene: 20. The CDR3 nucleotides read TGTGCCAGCAGTTTTTCCCTTCTTAGCGGGGGGCCCCTAACTGGAAACATTCAGTACTTC. It is translated as CASSFSLLSGGPLTGNIQYF.

This clonotype has just a few counts. The chain joins TRBV28 to TRBJ1-1; D may be TRBD1 (6 bases). CDR1 MDHEN and CDR2 SYDVKM come from the germline V gene. CDR3 size: 15 residues. V lost 5 bases, J lost 2 bases, and 15 bases lay in between. The CDR3: CASSPPTGINTEAFF. The DNA for the CDR3 is TGTGCCAGCAGTCCGCCTACAGGGATAAACACTGAAGCTTTCTTT.

V and J are TRBV30 and TRBJ1-2; 8 bases fit TRBD1. Germline CDR1 reads GTSNPN; CDR2 reads SVGIG (reference sequence). The CDR3 extends over 13 amino acids. J gave up 9 bases and V 4 bases, and 10 bases lay outside the gene matches. The CDR3 nucleotides are TGTGCCTGGATCAGGACAGGGAGAAGCCGCTACACCTTC. Translation gives CAWIRTGRSRYTF.

This clonotype was observed a few times. This sequence joins TRBV2 and TRBJ1-5, with a weak D call TRBD1 (5 bases). Trimming shortened V by 6 bases and J by 4 bases, and 19 bases separated the two germline ends. This CDR3 comprises 16 residues. The germline CDR1 and CDR2 sequences are SNHLY and FYNNEI. The CDR3 nucleotides read TGTGCCAGCAGCCCTGGTGGGGCAGGTGAGAATCAGCCCCAGCATTTT. It encodes CASSPGGAGENQPQHF.